Following are 16 T cell receptor beta chains from one sample sequenced in a study of cytomegalovirus exposure and HLA in healthy donors. The assay was immunoSEQ multiplex PCR, and TCRdb's table has in-frame clones only and misses some. The sample holds about 360,000 clones, roughly 85% seen once. Material: PBMCs. Receptor source: a woman aged 18-29 years in good health and CMV-seronegative.

The genes are TRBV10-3 and TRBJ2-5; 10 positions match TRBD1. The germline gives CDR1 ENHRY, CDR2 SYGVKD. This CDR3 is 14 amino acids long. Trimming cost V 4 bases and J 5 bases; bases outside gene matches: 4. In DNA, the CDR3 is TGTGCCATCAGTGCGGACAGGGGGGGGGAGACCCAGTACTTC. It codes for CAISADRGGETQYF.

The rearrangement uses TRBV7-9 and TRBJ1-2; the match to TRBD1 covers 8 bases. Trimming took 5 bases from V and 3 from J; bases not matched to a gene: 8. CDR1 and CDR2 (germline): SEHNR, FQNEAQ (reference sequence). The CDR3 sequence is 15 residues long. This CDR3 is CASSLRTGRDYGYTF. CDR3 bases: TGTGCCAGCAGCCTGCGGACAGGGCGAGACTATGGCTACACCTTC. The full variable domain, rest sourced from reference TRBV7-9 and TRBJ1-2, is DTGVSQNPRHKITKRGQNVTFRCDPISEHNRLYWYRQTLGQGPEFLTYFQNEAQLEKSRLLSDRFSAERPKGSFSTLEIQRTEQGDSAMYLCASSLRTGRDYGYTFGSGTRLTVV.

This chain links TRBV2 with TRBJ1-3, with TRBD1 as a possible D gene (5 bases). Germline values: CDR1 SNHLY, CDR2 FYNNEI. V lost 3 bases and J lost 0, with 18 bases in between. The CDR3 runs to 18 residues. The CDR3 reads CASSDGGAGFNSGNTIYF. In DNA, the CDR3 is TGTGCCAGCAGTGATGGGGGAGCGGGTTTCAACTCTGGAAACACCATATATTTT.

This clone has just one count. V and J are TRBV28 and TRBJ1-2; unclear D gene. There are 12 residues in the CDR3. Germline CDR1 and CDR2: MDHEN and SYDVKM. Trimming took 5 bases from V and 3 from J, leaving 7 bases between them. DNA for the CDR3: TGTGCCAGCAGTACCCCAGACTATGGCTACACCTTC. It yields the protein CASSTPDYGYTF.

CDR3 in DNA: TGCGCCAGCAGCCAAACAGCGGGGGTATCACGCGAGCAGTACTTC. Translated, it gives CASSQTAGVSREQYF. This rearrangement joins TRBV4-1 to TRBJ2-7; 8 nucleotides match TRBD2. Trimming took 2 bases from V and 6 from J; bases not matched to a gene: 9. This CDR3 comprises 15 residues. Germline values: CDR1 MGHRA, CDR2 YSYEKL.

The chain recombines TRBV5-1 with TRBJ2-5, with TRBD1 identical over 8 bases. This CDR3 has 15 amino acids. With 4 bases clipped from V and 5 bases from J, the junction kept 10 bases outside the gene matches. Germline V lookup: CDR1 SGHRS, CDR2 YFSETQ. The CDR3, as DNA: TGCGCCAGCAGCCCCGCTCCGGACAGGGCGGAGACCCAGTACTTC. Translating it yields CASSPAPDRAETQYF.

The chain employs TRBV25-1 and TRBJ1-2; D is uncertain. V dropped 4 bases and J dropped 5 bases, with 14 bases sitting between them. There are 14 residues in the CDR3. CDR1 MGHDK and CDR2 SYGVNS come from the germline V gene. CDR3 in amino acids: CASSGEEGLYGYTF. The CDR3 nucleotides read TGTGCCAGCAGTGGGGAAGAGGGCCTTTATGGCTACACCTTC.

The V call is TRBV2, the J call TRBJ1-6; 8 nucleotides align to TRBD1. Trimming cost V 6 bases and J 2 bases; bases outside gene matches: 12. Germline V gives CDR1 SNHLY, CDR2 FYNNEI. The CDR3 totals 18 residues. CDR3 DNA sequence: TGTGCCAGCAGCTTTACGACAGGGGTGAAAACCTATAATTCACCCCTCCACTTT. Translation gives CASSFTTGVKTYNSPLHF. Looking up the rest from reference TRBV2 and TRBJ1-6 gives the full variable domain: EPEVTQTPSHQVTQMGQEVILRCVPISNHLYFYWYRQILGQKVEFLVSFYNNEISEKSEIFDDQFSVERPDGSNFTLKIRSTKLEDSAMYFCASSFTTGVKTYNSPLHFGNGTRLTVT.

The gene calls are TRBV28 and TRBJ2-7; 8 bases are a match to TRBD2. Germline loops: CDR1 MDHEN, CDR2 SYDVKM. The CDR3 length is 16 residues. V was pared by 3 bases and J by 4 bases, with 11 bases of the junction left unmatched. This CDR3 reads CASSFAGGSQPYEQYF. DNA for the CDR3: TGTGCCAGCAGTTTCGCGGGGGGCTCACAACCGTACGAGCAGTACTTC. The full variable domain, completed using reference TRBV28 and TRBJ2-7, is DVKVTQSSRYLVKRTGEKVFLECVQDMDHENMFWYRQDPGLGLRLIYFSYDVKMKEKGDIPEGYSVSREKKERFSLILESASTNQTSMYLCASSFAGGSQPYEQYFGPGTRLTVT.

With respect to this clone: The junction and the germline gene differ at one end; a read error may be behind it. The gene calls are TRBV28 and TRBJ2-6; no firm D call. Germline CDR1 and CDR2: MDHEN and SYDVKM. This CDR3 is 15 amino acids long. The CDR3 DNA reads as TGTGCCAGCAATTTAGGTAGCTCTGGGGCCAACGTCCTGACTTTC. It is translated as CASNLGSSGANVLTF.

This chain connects TRBV11-2 to TRBJ2-7, with D possibly being TRBD2 (7 bases). Germline CDR1 reads SGHAT; CDR2 reads FQNNGV. Trimming left V 6 bases short and J 8 bases short, with 11 bases between. This CDR3 spans 11 amino acids. CDR3 in amino acids: CASRVGGQQYF. CDR3 DNA sequence: TGTGCCAGCAGGGTGGGGGGGCAGCAGTACTTC.

In this sample, this clone turned up a few times. The CDR3 nucleotides are TGTGCCAGCAGTGTGCTAGCGGGAGGCGGCCCGCACGAGCAGTACTTC. It is translated as CASSVLAGGGPHEQYF. The V call is TRBV27, the J call TRBJ2-7; 11 nucleotides line up with TRBD2. The CDR3 consists of 16 residues. Trimming took 5 bases from V and 5 from J; bases not matched to a gene: 11. Germline V gives CDR1 MNHEY, CDR2 SMNVEV (reference sequence).

This chain uses TRBV6-5 with TRBJ1-1; D might be TRBD1 (5 bases). V shed 9 bases and J shed 0 bases, with 11 bases lying between them. In germline, CDR1 is MNHEY, CDR2 SVGAGI. The CDR3 covers 13 residues. In DNA form, the CDR3 reads TGTGCCAGTGGCGGGGCTGTGAACACTGAAGCTTTCTTT. Amino acids: CASGGAVNTEAFF.

This chain joins TRBV20-1 and TRBJ2-1; no reliable D call. V lost 3 bases, J lost 8 bases, and 8 bases lay in between. From germline, CDR1 is DFQATT and CDR2 SNEGSKA (reference sequence). This CDR3 has 11 amino acids. DNA of the CDR3: TGCAGTGCTAGTGAGGAGTATGAGCAGTTCTTC. Translation: CSASEEYEQFF.

V usage is TRBV5-1 and J usage is TRBJ2-7, with D possibly being TRBD1 (6 bases). Germline CDR1 SGHRS, CDR2 YFSETQ. Trimming stripped 2 bases from V and 2 bases from J, with 14 bases between. CDR3 size: 15 residues. DNA for the CDR3: TGCGCCAGCAGCTTAGGGCAGGGGCCCACCTACGAGCAGTACTTC. Translation: CASSLGQGPTYEQYF. Together with reference TRBV5-1 and TRBJ2-7, the CDR3 gives the full variable domain: KAGVTQTPRYLIKTRGQQVTLSCSPISGHRSVSWYQQTPGQGLQFLFEYFSETQRNKGNFPGRFSGRQFSNSRSEMNVSTLELGDSALYLCASSLGQGPTYEQYFGPGTRLTVT.

The chain carries TRBV10-3 and TRBJ1-6; 10 nucleotides line up with TRBD1. The germline V gene encodes CDR1 ENHRY and CDR2 SYGVKD. With 0 bases clipped from V and 10 bases from J, the junction kept 12 bases outside the gene matches. This CDR3 region has 18 residues. The CDR3 here is CAISESPGQGLVRSPLHF. In nucleotides, the CDR3 is TGTGCCATCAGTGAGTCTCCGGGACAGGGGCTAGTGAGGTCACCCCTCCACTTT.